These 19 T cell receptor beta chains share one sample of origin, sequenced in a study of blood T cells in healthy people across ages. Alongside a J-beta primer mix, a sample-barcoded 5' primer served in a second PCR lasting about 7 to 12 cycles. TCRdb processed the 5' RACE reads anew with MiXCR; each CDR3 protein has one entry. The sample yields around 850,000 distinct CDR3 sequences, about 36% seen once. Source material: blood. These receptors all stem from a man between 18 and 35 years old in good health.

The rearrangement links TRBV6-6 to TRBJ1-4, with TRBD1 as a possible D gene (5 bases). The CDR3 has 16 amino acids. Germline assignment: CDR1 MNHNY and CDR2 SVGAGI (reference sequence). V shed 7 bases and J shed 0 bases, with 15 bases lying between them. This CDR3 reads CASIGGGPATNEKLFF. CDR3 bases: TGTGCCAGCATTGGGGGAGGGCCTGCAACTAATGAAAAACTGTTTTTT.

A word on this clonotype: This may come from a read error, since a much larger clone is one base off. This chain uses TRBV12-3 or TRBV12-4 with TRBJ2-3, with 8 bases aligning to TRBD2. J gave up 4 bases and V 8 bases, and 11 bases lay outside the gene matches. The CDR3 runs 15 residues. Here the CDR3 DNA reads TGTGCCAGCGGATATAGCGGGGTGGGACCAGATACGCAGTATTTT. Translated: CASGYSGVGPDTQYF.

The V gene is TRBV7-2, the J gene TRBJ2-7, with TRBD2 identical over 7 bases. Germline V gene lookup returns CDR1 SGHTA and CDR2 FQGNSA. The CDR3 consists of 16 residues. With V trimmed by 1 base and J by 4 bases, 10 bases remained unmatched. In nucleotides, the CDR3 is TGTGCCAGCAGCTTAGTGGGGGGAGGGGACCAATACGAGCAGTACTTC. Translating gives CASSLVGGGDQYEQYF.

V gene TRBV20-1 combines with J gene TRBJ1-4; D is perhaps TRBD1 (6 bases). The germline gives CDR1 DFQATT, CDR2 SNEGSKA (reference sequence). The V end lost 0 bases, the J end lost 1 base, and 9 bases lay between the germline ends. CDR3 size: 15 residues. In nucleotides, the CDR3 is TGCAGTGCTAGAGACAGGGGTTTAACTAATGAAAAACTGTTTTTT. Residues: CSARDRGLTNEKLFF.

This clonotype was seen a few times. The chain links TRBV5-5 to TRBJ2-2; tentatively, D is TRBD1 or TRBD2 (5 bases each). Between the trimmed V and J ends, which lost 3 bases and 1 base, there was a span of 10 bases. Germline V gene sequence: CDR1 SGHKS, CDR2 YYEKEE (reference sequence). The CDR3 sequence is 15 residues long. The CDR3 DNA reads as TGTGCCAGCAGCTGGAGAGGGGAGAACACCGGGGAGCTGTTTTTT. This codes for CASSWRGENTGELFF.

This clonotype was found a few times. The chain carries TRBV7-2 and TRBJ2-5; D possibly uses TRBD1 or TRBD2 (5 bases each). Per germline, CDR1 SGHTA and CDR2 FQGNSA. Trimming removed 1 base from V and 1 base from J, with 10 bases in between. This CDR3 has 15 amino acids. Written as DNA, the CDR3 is TGTGCCAGCAGCTTAGAGGCAGGGACCCAAGAGACCCAGTACTTC. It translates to CASSLEAGTQETQYF.

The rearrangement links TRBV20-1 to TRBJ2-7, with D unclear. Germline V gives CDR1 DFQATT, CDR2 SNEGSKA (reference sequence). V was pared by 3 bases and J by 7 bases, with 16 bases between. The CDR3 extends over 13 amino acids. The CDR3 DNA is TGCAGTGCTAGTCATGTCCAGGCCCATGAGCAGTACTTC. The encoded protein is CSASHVQAHEQYF.

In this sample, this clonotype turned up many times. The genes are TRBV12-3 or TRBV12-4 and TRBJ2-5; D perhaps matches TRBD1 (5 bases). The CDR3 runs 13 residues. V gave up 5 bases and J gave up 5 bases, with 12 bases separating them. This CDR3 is CASSQGRDETQYF. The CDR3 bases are TGTGCCAGCAGTCAGGGAAGGGATGAGACCCAGTACTTC.

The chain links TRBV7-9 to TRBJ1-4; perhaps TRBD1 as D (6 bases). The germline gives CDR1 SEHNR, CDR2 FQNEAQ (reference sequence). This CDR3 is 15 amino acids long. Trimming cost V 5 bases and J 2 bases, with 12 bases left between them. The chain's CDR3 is CASSPGQSTNEKLFF. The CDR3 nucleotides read TGTGCCAGCAGCCCCGGACAGTCGACTAATGAAAAACTGTTTTTT.

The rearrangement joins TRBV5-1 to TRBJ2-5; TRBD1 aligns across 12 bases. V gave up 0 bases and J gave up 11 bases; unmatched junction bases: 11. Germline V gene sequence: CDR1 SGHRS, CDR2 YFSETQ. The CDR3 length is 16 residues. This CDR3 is CASSLEGQGARLEQYF. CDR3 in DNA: TGCGCCAGCAGCTTGGAGGGACAGGGGGCGCGACTTGAGCAGTACTTC.

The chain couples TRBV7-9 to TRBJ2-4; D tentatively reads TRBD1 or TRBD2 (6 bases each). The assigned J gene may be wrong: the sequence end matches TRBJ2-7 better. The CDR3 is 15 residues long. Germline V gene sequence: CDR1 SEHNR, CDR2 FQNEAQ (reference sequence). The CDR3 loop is CASSLDLSGAHEQYF. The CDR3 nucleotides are TGTGCCAGCAGCTTAGATCTGTCGGGGGCCCACGAGCAGTACTTC.

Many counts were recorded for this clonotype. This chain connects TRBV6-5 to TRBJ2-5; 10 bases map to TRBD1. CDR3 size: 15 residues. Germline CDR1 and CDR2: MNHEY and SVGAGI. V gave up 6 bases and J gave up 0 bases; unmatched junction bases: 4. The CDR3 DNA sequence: TGTGCCAGCAGCCCGACAGGGGGCTACCAAGAGACCCAGTACTTC. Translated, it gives CASSPTGGYQETQYF.

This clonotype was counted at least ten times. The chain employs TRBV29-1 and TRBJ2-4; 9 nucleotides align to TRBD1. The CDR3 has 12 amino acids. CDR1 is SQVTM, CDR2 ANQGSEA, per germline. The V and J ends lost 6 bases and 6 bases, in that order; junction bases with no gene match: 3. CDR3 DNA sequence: TGCAGCGTGATGGGACAGGGAAACATTCAGTACTTC. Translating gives CSVMGQGNIQYF.

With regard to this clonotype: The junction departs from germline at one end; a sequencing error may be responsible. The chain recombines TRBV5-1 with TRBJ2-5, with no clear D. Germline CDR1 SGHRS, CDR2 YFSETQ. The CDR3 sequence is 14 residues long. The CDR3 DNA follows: TGCACCAGCAGTGTAGCTACCTACCAAGAGACCCAGTACTTC. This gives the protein CTSSVATYQETQYF.

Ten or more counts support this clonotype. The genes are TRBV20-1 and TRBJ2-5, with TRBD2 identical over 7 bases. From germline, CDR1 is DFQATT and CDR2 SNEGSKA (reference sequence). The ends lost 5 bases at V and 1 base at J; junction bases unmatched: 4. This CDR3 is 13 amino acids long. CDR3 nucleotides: TGCAGTGCTGACGGGACTACCCAAGAGACCCAGTACTTC. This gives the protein CSADGTTQETQYF.

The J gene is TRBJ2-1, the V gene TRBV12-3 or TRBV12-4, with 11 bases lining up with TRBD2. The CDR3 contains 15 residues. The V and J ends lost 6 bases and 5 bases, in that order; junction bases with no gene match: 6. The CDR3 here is CASSWTSGYDNEQFF. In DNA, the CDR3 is TGTGCCAGCAGCTGGACTAGCGGGTACGACAATGAGCAGTTCTTC.

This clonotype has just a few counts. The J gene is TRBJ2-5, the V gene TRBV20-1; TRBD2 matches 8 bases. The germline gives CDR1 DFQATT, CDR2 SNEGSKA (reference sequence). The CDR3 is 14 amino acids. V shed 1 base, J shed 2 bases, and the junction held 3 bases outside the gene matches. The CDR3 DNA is TGCAGTGCTAGAGCGGGGGGGACGCAAGAGACCCAGTACTTC. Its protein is CSARAGGTQETQYF.

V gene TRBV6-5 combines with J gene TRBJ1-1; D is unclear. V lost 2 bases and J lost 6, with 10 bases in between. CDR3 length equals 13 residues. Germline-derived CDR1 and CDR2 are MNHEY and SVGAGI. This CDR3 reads CASSYGEWAEAFF. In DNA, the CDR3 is TGTGCCAGCAGTTACGGGGAGTGGGCTGAAGCTTTCTTT.

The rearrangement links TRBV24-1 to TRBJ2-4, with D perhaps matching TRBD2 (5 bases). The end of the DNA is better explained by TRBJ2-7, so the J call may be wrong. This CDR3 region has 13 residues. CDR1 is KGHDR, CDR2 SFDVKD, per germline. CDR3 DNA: TGTGCCACCAGTGGAGGGTTAGGCTACGAGCAGTACTTC. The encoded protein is CATSGGLGYEQYF.